This section outlines one TCR beta chain sequence together with its context. This clone was picked up one time. Its antigen is not yet known. Per-base quality was not reported, and no clone a single base away is much larger than it. Another Seattle source contributed samples from volunteer blood donors who had recovered from COVID-19. Collaborating institutions collected whole blood in K2EDTA tubes following their own protocols. For TCRbeta analysis, collaborator samples were shipped as frozen whole blood, as isolated PBMCs, or as DNA extracted from either sample type. The data derive from a study of blood T cell repertoires in COVID-19 (dated by TCRdb to the early 2020s). About the study as a whole: Samples from collaborators originated in the United States, Italy and Spain and spanned both the acute and convalescent phases of COVID-19. The prospective study material was composed of cDNA or gDNA derived from T cells, B-cell-depleted T cells, or PBMCs. Subjects who had been exposed to COVID-19, were actively infected with it, or had recovered from it provided the deeply sampled blood TCRbeta repertoires that made up the dataset. The repertoires were released in a freely available public database meant as a resource for research on the immune response to SARS-CoV-2. The samples were drawn from two sources: the first 160 participants of the ongoing ImmuneRACE study, and 1,254 subjects contributed by 6 global collaborators. The sample metadata nearly always contained a de-identified subject ID, COVID-19 status, age in years and sex. Where available, HLA class I and class II types were obtained from metadata supplied by the sample provider rather than from assay-based typing. What the study reported, not specific to this receptor: Clinical and demographic metadata were provided uncurated, with the amount varying by source and participant.

TCRbeta CDR3 regions were amplified from genomic DNA by means of the immunoSEQ Assay, a bias-controlled multiplex PCR. The original methods were these. Within the assay, amplification of reference gene primers was used to estimate how many nucleated cells each sample contained. To quantify the absolute abundance of each unique TCRbeta CDR3 rearrangement, sequence reads were collapsed and filtered. For each sample, productive Simpson clonality was calculated as the square root of Simpson's diversity index across productive rearrangements. Sourced from immuneACCESS, this table was stored by TCRdb with only in-frame sequences that have V and J called. A share of the clones is absent; for the studies checked, an unresolved V gene accounts for under half, and the remainder has no known explanation. V, J and clone size reflect that table, while D and trimming were determined from the DNA. For this sample there are approximately 200,000 clones; about 80% appear just once. Clones ranked in the top ten supply approximately 3% of the sample.

The CDR3 runs 13 residues from the cysteine to the phenylalanine. Only the CDR3 portion is preserved as DNA: 39 bases, with reading frame beginning at the first base. CDR1 and CDR2, looked up from the germline V gene, are SQVTM and ANQGSEA. After removal of 5 bases from V and 9 bases from J, the junction retains 10 bases not matched to a gene. The V gene is TRBV29-1 and the J gene is TRBJ2-1, and TRBD2 matches 7 of the central bases. Specimen: peripheral blood. This receptor was identified in a woman younger than 45 who had recovered from COVID-19. In nucleotide form, the sequence is TGCAGCGTTTGGGCCGGGGGGATAGGTGAGCAGTTCTTC. It specifies CSVWAGGIGEQFF.